This TCR beta chain was found in a study of Ad26.COV2.S vaccination and SARS-CoV-2 variants. The treatment is: around 19 received Ad26.COV2.S at low or high dose, single or two shots; 5 received placebo; per-sample allocation not given. The study sampled participants on day 63 after the first vaccine or placebo injection. Donation came from an adult in Boston who was aged 18-55 years. This vaccine is an Ad26 vector that expresses the Wuhan-strain SARS-CoV-2 spike. Profiled with immunoSEQ multiplex PCR; TCRdb holds only in-frame clones, not every one. Of 300,000 to 350,000 clones in the sample, about 89% were seen once. Study outcomes and limitations: Recipients given vaccine exceeded placebo recipients in spike-specific TCR breadth. Breadth and depth estimates from TCRs may understate total T cell responses.

Remarks on this clone: Its target is unknown.

The germline CDR1 and CDR2 sequences are LGHNA and YNFKEQ. V was pared by 4 bases and J by 4 bases, with 14 bases between. The CDR3 contains 15 residues. The receptor was isolated from a person aged 18-65 years who received the Ad26.COV2.S COVID-19 vaccine or a placebo. The sequences come from peripheral blood, collected in a trial of Ad26.COV2.S vaccine versus placebo. The genes are TRBV4-2 and TRBJ1-5; unclear D gene. DNA for the CDR3: TGTGCCAGCAGCCTCGATGGTGGCAGGAATCAGCCCCAGCATTTT. This translates into CASSLDGGRNQPQHF.